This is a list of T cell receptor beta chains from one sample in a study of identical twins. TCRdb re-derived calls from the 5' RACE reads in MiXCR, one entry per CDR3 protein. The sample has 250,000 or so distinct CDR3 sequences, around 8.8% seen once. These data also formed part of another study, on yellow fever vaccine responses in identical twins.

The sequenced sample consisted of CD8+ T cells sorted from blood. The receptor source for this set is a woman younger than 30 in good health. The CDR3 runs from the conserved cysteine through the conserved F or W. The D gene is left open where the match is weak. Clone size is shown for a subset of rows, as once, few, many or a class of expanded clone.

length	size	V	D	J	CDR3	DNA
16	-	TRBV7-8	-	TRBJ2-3	CASSLLGGGGGDTQYF	TGTGCCAGCAGCTTACTCGGGGGTGGGGGAGGAGATACGCAGTATTTT
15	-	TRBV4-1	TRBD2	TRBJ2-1	CASSPLSGGGNEQFF	TGCGCCAGCAGCCCACTTAGCGGGGGGGGCAATGAGCAGTTCTTC
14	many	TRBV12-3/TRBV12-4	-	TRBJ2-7	CASRAPRGAYEQYF	TGTGCCAGCAGGGCCCCCCGTGGGGCCTACGAGCAGTACTTC
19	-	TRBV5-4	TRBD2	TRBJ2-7	CASSSLGLGTSGRAVEQYF	TGTGCCAGCAGCTCTTTGGGGCTTGGGACTAGCGGGAGGGCCGTTGAGCAGTACTTC
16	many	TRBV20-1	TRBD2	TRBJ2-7	CSAETSGGAFPYEQYF	TGCAGTGCTGAGACTAGCGGGGGGGCGTTCCCCTACGAGCAGTACTTC
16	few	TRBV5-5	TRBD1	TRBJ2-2	CASSFGQGERAGELFF	TGTGCCAGCAGCTTTGGACAGGGGGAAAGGGCCGGGGAGCTGTTTTTT
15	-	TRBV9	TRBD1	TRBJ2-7	CASSLSDRGFYEQYF	TGTGCCAGCAGCCTTTCGGACAGGGGCTTTTACGAGCAGTACTTC
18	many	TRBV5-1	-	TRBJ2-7	CASSLVDRETLTLYEQYF	TGCGCCAGCAGCTTGGTGGACCGCGAGACCTTAACTTTATACGAGCAGTACTTC
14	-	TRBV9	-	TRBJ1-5	CASSGGGSNQPQHF	TGTGCCAGCAGTGGAGGGGGAAGCAATCAGCCCCAGCATTTT
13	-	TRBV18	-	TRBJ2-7	CASRGDSSYEQYF	TGTGCCAGCCGCGGGGACAGCTCCTACGAGCAGTACTTC
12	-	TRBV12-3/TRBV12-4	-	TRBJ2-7	CASSLAGRFPYF	TGTGCCAGCAGTTTAGCCGGCCGGTTTCCGTACTTC
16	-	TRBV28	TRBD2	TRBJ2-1	CASSSRLADSYNEQFF	TGTGCCAGCAGTTCTCGCCTAGCGGACTCCTACAATGAGCAGTTCTTC
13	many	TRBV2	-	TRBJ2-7	CASRSARVYEQYF	TGTGCCAGCAGATCCGCCAGGGTGTACGAGCAGTACTTC
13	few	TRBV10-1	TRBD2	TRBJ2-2	CASSIAGAGELFF	TGCGCCAGCAGCATAGCGGGAGCCGGGGAGCTGTTTTTT
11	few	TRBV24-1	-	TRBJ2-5	CATQGSETQYF	TGTGCCACCCAGGGTTCAGAGACCCAGTACTTC
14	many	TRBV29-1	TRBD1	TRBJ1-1	CSVEDTDRGTEAFF	TGCAGCGTTGAAGATACGGACAGGGGCACTGAAGCTTTCTTT
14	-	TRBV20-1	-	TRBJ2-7	CSASLRERGYEQYF	TGCAGTGCTAGTCTGAGGGAAAGGGGTTACGAGCAGTACTTC
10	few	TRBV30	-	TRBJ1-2	CAWAERGYTF	TGTGCCTGGGCCGAACGTGGCTACACCTTC
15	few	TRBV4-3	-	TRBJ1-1	CASSQDRWQYTEAFF	TGCGCCAGCAGCCAAGACAGGTGGCAGTACACTGAAGCTTTCTTT
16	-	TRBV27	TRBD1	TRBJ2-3	CASSHRGLRGADTQYF	TGTGCCAGCAGTCACAGGGGGCTCCGGGGAGCAGATACGCAGTATTTT
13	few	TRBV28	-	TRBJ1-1	CASSGEMNTEAFF	TGTGCCAGCAGTGGGGAGATGAACACTGAAGCTTTCTTT
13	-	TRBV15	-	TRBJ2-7	CATSREPVKEQYF	TGTGCCACCAGCAGAGAGCCAGTGAAGGAGCAGTACTTC
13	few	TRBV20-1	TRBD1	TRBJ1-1	CSAPNRGGTEAFF	TGCAGTGCACCAAACAGGGGGGGAACTGAAGCTTTCTTT
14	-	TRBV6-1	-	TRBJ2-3	CASSPTPAPDTQYF	TGTGCCAGCAGCCCTACTCCGGCCCCGGATACGCAGTATTTT
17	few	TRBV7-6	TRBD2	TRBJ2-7	CASSLARGVAGGYEQYF	TGTGCCAGCAGCTTAGCCCGGGGAGTAGCGGGAGGCTACGAGCAGTACTTC
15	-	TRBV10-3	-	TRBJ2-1	CAISEGGPEYNEQFF	TGTGCCATCAGCGAGGGGGGCCCCGAATACAATGAGCAGTTCTTC
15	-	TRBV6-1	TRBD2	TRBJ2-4	CASSSTQTSGNIQYF	TGTGCCAGCAGCTCAACTCAGACTAGCGGAAACATTCAGTACTTC
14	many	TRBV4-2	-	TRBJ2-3	CASSQELRGDTQYF	TGTGCCAGCAGCCAAGAGTTGCGAGGGGATACGCAGTATTTT
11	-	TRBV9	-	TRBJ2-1	CASSEDYRQFF	TGTGCCAGCAGCGAGGACTATCGCCAGTTCTTC